This entry describes one T cell receptor (beta chain). The target antigen is unknown. Following a re-call of the 5' RACE reads, TCRdb has one entry per CDR3 protein and lacks DNA. This table lists roughly 180,000 distinct CDR3 sequences. CDR1 is MDHEN and CDR2 is SYDVKM in the germline V gene. The CDR3 runs 15 residues. This record comes from a study of T cells expressing NK-cell markers. Turning to the study itself: In sorted CD3+CD56+NKG2C+, CD3+CD56+NKG2C- and CD3+CD56-NKG2C+ T cells, TCR beta repertoires were obtained. General study points: These clonotypes also led the CD3+CD56-NKG2C+ fraction in a handful of donors.

The genes are TRBV28 and TRBJ2-5; the D gene TCRdb calls, TRBD2, cannot be checked with no DNA. This receptor was obtained from a woman between 18 and 70 years old in good health. The material sequenced was blood T cells: a sorted CD56 or NKG2C T cell subset, CD4+ or CD8+ T cells, or bulk PBMC T cells (not recorded which). CDR3 residues: CASSFEGLHQETQYF.